One sample yielded the 2 T cell receptor beta chains listed below, sequenced in a study of prognosis after radiotherapy for stage I lung cancer. From genomic DNA, TCR beta CDR3 was amplified by two-round multiplex PCR. The first round of PCR was done with primers that matched each TRBV and TRBJ gene. From the multiplex PCR reads, TCRdb called clonotypes with MiXCR, one entry per CDR3 protein. This table holds tens of thousands of distinct CDR3 sequences, around 22% found once. The source material was PBMCs, sampled before or after stereotactic body radiation therapy (not recorded which). These receptors were taken from a donor over 45 with non-small cell lung cancer.

The rearrangement joins TRBV2 to TRBJ2-3; D is possibly TRBD1 or TRBD2 (5 bases each). V gave up 7 bases and J gave up 6 bases, with 11 bases separating them. CDR1 and CDR2 from the germline V gene are SNHLY and FYNNEI. CDR3 length: 12 amino acids. CDR3 nucleotide sequence: TGTGCCAGCAAAGGGGAGCGGGATACGCAGTATTTT. Amino acids: CASKGERDTQYF.

This clonotype has ten or more counts. This chain joins TRBV7-6 and TRBJ2-5, with D maybe TRBD2 (6 bases). Trimming removed 1 base at V and 5 bases at J, with 11 bases between. Per the germline V gene, CDR1 is SGHVS and CDR2 is FNYEAQ. The CDR3 extends over 14 amino acids. This CDR3 reads CASSLDPSAETQYF. In DNA, the CDR3 is TGTGCCAGCAGCTTAGATCCTAGCGCGGAGACCCAGTACTTC.